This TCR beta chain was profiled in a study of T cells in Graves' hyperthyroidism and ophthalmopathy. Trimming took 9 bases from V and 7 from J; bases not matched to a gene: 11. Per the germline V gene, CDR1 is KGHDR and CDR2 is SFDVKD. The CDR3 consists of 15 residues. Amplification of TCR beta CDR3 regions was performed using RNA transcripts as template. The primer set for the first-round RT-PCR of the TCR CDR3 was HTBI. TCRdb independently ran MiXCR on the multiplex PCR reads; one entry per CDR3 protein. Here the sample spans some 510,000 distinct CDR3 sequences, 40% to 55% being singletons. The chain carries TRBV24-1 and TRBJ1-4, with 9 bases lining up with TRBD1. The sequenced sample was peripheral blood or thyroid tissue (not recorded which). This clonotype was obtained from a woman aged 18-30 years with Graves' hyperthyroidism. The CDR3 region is CATPPRTGEGEKLFF. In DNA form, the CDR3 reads TGTGCCACCCCTCCTAGGACAGGGGAAGGTGAAAAACTGTTTTTT.